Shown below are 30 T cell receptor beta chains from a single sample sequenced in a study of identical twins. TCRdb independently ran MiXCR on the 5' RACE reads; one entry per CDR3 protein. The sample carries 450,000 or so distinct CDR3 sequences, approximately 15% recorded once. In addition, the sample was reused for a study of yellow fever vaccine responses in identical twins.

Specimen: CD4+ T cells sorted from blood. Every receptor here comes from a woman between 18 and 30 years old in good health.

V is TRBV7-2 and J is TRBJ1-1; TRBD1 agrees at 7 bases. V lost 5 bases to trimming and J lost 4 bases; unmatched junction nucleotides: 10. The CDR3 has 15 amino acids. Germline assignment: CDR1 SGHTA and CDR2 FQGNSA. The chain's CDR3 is CASSLRQGSITEAFF. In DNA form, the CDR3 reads TGTGCCAGCAGCCTTAGACAGGGCAGTATCACTGAAGCTTTCTTT.

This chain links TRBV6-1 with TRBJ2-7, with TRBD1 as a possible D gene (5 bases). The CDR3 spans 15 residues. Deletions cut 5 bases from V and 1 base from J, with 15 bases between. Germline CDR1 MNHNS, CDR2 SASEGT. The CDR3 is CASSPMGLGSYEQYF. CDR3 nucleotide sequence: TGTGCCAGCAGTCCCATGGGGCTAGGGTCCTACGAGCAGTACTTC.

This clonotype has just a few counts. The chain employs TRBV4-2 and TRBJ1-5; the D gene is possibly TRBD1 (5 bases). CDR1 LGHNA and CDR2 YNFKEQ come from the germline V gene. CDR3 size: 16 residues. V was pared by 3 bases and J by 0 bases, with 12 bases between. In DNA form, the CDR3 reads TGTGCCAGCAGCCATTCGGCAGGGAATAGCAATCAGCCCCAGCATTTT. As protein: CASSHSAGNSNQPQHF.

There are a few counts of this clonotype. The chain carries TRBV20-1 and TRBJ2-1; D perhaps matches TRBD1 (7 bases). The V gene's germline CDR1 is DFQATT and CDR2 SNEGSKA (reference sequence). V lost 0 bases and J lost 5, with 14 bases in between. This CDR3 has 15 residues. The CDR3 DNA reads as TGCAGTGCTAGAGATCGCCCAGGGGGGCACAATGAGCAGTTCTTC. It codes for CSARDRPGGHNEQFF.

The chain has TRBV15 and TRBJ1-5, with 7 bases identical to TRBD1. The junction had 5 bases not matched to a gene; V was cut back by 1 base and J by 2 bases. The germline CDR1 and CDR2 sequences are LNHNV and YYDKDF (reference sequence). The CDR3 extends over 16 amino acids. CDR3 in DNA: TGTGCCACCAGCAGAGCAGAGGGACAGCGCAATCAGCCCCAGCATTTT. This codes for CATSRAEGQRNQPQHF.

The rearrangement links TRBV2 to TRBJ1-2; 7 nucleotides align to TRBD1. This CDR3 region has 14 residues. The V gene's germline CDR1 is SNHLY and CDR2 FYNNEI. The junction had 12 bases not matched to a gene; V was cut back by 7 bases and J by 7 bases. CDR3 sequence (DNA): TGTGCCAGCACCGCGACAGGGTGGATGTCTGGCTACACCTTC. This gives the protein CASTATGWMSGYTF.

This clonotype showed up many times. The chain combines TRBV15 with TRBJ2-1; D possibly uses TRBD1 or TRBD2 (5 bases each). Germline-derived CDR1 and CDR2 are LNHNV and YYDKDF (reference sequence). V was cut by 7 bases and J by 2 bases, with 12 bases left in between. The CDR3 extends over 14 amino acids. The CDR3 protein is CATTGKGTYNEQFF. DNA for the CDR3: TGTGCCACCACCGGGAAGGGGACCTACAATGAGCAGTTCTTC.

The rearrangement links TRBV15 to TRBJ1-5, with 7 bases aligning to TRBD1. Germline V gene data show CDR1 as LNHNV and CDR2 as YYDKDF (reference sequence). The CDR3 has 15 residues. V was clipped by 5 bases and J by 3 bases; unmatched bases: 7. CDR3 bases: TGTGCCACCAGCGATCTAGGGGGCTCCAATCAGCCCCAGCATTTT. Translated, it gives CATSDLGGSNQPQHF.

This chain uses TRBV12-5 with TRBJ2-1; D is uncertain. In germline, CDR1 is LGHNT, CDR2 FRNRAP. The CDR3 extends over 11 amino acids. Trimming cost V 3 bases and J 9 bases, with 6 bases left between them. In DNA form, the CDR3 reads TGTGCTAGTGGTTTATCGAGTGAGCAGTTCTTC. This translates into CASGLSSEQFF.

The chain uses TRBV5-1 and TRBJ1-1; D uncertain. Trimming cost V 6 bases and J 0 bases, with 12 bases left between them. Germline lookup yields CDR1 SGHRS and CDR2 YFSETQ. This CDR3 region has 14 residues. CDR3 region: CASTHGVLNTEAFF. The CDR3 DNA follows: TGCGCCAGCACCCACGGGGTGCTGAACACTGAAGCTTTCTTT. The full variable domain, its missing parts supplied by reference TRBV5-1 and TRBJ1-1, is KAGVTQTPRYLIKTRGQQVTLSCSPISGHRSVSWYQQTPGQGLQFLFEYFSETQRNKGNFPGRFSGRQFSNSRSEMNVSTLELGDSALYLCASTHGVLNTEAFFGQGTRLTVV.

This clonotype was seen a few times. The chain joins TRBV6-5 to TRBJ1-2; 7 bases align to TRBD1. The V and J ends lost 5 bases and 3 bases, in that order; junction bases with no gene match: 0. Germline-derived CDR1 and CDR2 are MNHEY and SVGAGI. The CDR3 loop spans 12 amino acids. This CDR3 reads CASSDRDYGYTF. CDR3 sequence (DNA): TGTGCCAGCAGTGACAGGGACTATGGCTACACCTTC.

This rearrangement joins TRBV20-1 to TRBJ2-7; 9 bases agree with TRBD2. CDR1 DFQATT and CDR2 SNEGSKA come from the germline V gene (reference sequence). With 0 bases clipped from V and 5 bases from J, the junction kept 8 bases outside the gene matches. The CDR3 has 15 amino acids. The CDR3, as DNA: TGCAGTGCTAGAGATCCGGTAGCGGGAGCCCACGAGCAGTACTTC. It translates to CSARDPVAGAHEQYF.

DNA for the CDR3: TGCGCCAGCAGCCCACTTGGGGGACTAGCGGCCGGCGGGGAGCTGTTTTTT. Its protein is CASSPLGGLAAGGELFF. The chain links TRBV5-1 to TRBJ2-2; TRBD2 matches 11 bases. From germline, CDR1 is SGHRS and CDR2 YFSETQ. The CDR3 totals 17 residues. V lost 4 bases and J lost 7; bases outside the gene matches: 12.

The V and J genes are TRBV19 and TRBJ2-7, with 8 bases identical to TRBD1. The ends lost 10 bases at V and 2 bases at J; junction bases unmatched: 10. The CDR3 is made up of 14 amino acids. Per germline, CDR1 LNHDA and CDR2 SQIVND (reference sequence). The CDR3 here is CATGTGSPPYEQYF. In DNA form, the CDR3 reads TGTGCCACCGGGACAGGTTCCCCTCCCTACGAGCAGTACTTC. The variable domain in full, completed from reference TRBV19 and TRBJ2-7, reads DGGITQSPKYLFRKEGQNVTLSCEQNLNHDAMYWYRQDPGQGLRLIYYSQIVNDFQKGDIAEGYSVSREKKESFPLTVTSAQKNPTAFYLCATGTGSPPYEQYFGPGTRLTVT.

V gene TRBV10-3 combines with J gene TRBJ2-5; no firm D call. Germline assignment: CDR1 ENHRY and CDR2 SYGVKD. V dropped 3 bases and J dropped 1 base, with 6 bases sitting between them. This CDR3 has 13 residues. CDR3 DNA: TGTGCCATCAGTGACAGTATCCAAGAGACCCAGTACTTC. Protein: CAISDSIQETQYF.

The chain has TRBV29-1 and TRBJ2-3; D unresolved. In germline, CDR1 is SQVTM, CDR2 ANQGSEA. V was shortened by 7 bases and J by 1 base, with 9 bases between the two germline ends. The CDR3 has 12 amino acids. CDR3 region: CSGDPGTDTQYF. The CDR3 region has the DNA TGCAGCGGTGACCCAGGCACAGATACGCAGTATTTT.

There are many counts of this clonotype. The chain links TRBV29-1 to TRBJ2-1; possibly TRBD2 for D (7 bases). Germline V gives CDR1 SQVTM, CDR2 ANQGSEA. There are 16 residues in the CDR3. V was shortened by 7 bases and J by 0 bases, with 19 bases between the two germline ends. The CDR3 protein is CSARGSSGNSYNEQFF. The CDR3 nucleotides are TGCAGCGCGAGGGGGTCTAGCGGTAACTCCTACAATGAGCAGTTCTTC.

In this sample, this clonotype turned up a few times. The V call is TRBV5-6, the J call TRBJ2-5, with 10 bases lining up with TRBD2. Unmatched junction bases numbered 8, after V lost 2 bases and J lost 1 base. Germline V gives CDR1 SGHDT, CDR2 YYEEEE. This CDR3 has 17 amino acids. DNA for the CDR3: TGTGCCAGCAGCTTCCGGACTAGCGGCTTCTCCCAAGAGACCCAGTACTTC. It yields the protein CASSFRTSGFSQETQYF.

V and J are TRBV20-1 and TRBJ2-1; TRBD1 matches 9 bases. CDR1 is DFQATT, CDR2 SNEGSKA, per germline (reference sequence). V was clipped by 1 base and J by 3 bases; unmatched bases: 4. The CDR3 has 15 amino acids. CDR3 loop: CSARADRGNYNEQFF. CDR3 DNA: TGCAGTGCTAGAGCCGACAGGGGGAACTACAATGAGCAGTTCTTC.

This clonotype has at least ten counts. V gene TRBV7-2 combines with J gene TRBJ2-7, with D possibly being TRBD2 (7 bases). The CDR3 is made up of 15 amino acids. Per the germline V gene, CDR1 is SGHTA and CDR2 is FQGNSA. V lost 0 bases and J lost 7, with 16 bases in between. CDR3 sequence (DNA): TGTGCCAGCAGCTTAGCGGTAGGGGGGGGGTATGAGCAGTACTTC. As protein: CASSLAVGGGYEQYF.

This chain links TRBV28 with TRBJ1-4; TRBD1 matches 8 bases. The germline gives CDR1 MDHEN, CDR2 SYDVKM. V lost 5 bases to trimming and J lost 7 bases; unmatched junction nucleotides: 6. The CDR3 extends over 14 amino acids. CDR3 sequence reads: CASSLGQGPEKLFF. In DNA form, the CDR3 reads TGTGCCAGCAGTCTTGGACAGGGTCCTGAAAAACTGTTTTTT.

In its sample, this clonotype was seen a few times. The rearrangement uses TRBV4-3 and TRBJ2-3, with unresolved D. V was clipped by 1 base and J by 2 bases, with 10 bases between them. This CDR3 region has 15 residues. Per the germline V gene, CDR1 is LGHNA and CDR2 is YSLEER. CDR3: CASSQASTVTDTQYF. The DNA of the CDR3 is TGCGCCAGCAGCCAAGCTAGTACCGTCACAGATACGCAGTATTTT.

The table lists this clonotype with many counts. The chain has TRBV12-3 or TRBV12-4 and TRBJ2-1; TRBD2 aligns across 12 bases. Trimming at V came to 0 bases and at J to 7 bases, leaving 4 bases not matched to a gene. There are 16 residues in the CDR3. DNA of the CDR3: TGTGCCAGCAGTTTAGCGGGCCTAGCGGGAGGGAATGAGCAGTTCTTC. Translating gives CASSLAGLAGGNEQFF.

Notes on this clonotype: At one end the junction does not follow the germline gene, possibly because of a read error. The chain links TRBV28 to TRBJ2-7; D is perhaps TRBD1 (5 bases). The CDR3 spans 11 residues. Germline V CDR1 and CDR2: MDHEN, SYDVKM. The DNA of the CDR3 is TGTGCCAGCAGTTCCCCTCCGACAGAAGACTTC. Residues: CASSSPPTEDF.

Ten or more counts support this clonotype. CDR3 nucleotide sequence: TGCAGCGTCCCTAGCGGGAGCGGAGAGACCCAGTACTTC. Its translation is CSVPSGSGETQYF. The chain combines TRBV29-1 with TRBJ2-5; 10 nucleotides match TRBD2. CDR1 and CDR2 from the germline V gene are SQVTM and ANQGSEA. V lost 6 bases, J lost 4 bases, and 5 bases stayed unmatched. The CDR3 has 13 amino acids.

In nucleotides, the CDR3 is TGTGCCAGCAGCCCCGTAGGGACCACCTACGAGCAGTACTTC. Its protein product is CASSPVGTTYEQYF. The rearrangement joins TRBV7-2 to TRBJ2-7; TRBD1 or TRBD2 may be the D gene (5 bases each). This CDR3 is 14 amino acids long. With 5 bases removed from V and 2 bases from J, the gap between germline ends came to 13 bases. The germline V gene encodes CDR1 SGHTA and CDR2 FQGNSA.

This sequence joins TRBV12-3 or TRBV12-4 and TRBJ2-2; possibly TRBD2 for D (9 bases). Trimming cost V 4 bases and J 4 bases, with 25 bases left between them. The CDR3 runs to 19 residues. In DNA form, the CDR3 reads TGTGCCAGCAGTTGGACAGGGAATAGCGGGGGCCGCCCCACCGGGGAGCTGTTTTTT. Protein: CASSWTGNSGGRPTGELFF.

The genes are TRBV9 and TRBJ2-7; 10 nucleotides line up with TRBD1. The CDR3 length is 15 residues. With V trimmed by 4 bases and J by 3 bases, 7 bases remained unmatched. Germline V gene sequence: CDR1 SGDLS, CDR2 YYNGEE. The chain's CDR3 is CASSPKTGGGYEQYF. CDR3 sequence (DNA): TGTGCCAGCAGCCCAAAGACAGGGGGCGGCTACGAGCAGTACTTC.

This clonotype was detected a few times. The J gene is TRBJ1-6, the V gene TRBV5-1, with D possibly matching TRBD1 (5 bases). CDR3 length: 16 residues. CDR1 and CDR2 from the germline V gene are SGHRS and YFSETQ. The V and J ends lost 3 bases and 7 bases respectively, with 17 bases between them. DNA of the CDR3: TGCGCCAGCAGCTCGGGGAGTAGGGACTCCAATTCACCCCTCCACTTT. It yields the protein CASSSGSRDSNSPLHF.

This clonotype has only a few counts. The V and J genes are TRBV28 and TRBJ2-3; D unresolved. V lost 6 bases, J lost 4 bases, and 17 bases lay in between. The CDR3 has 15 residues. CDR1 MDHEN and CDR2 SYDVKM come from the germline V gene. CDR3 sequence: CASSIGWSYPDTQYF. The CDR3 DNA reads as TGTGCCAGCAGCATAGGGTGGAGCTATCCAGATACGCAGTATTTT. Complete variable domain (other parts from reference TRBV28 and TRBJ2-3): DVKVTQSSRYLVKRTGEKVFLECVQDMDHENMFWYRQDPGLGLRLIYFSYDVKMKEKGDIPEGYSVSREKKERFSLILESASTNQTSMYLCASSIGWSYPDTQYFGPGTRLTVL.